This T cell receptor beta chain comes out of a study of blood T cell repertoires in COVID-19. In the study overall: Sources were T cells, B-cell-depleted T cells, or PBMCs; the material itself was cDNA or gDNA.

Germline V CDR1 and CDR2: SEHNR, FQNEAQ (reference sequence). With V trimmed by 4 bases and J by 6 bases, 10 bases remained unmatched. The CDR3 has 15 residues. Ages ranged from about 18 to 89 years, with residence in approximately 25 US areas. Assignment of participants to cohorts was predicated upon participant-reported clinical history. TCRdb's copy holds only in-frame clones and misses some; the assay was immunoSEQ multiplex PCR. The sample shows roughly 270,000 clones, 85% of them seen only once. This rearrangement joins TRBV7-9 to TRBJ1-2; TRBD1 agrees at 8 bases. The sequencing sample was made of PBMCs or T cells enriched from blood (not recorded which). This TCR was recovered from a woman aged 50 to 60 who had recovered from COVID-19. The CDR3 reads CASSSSGQGKDGYTF. CDR3 sequence (DNA): TGTGCCAGCAGCTCCTCAGGACAGGGCAAGGATGGCTACACCTTC. The whole variable domain, remainder taken from reference TRBV7-9 and TRBJ1-2, is DTGVSQNPRHKITKRGQNVTFRCDPISEHNRLYWYRQTLGQGPEFLTYFQNEAQLEKSRLLSDRFSAERPKGSFSTLEIQRTEQGDSAMYLCASSSSGQGKDGYTFGSGTRLTVV.